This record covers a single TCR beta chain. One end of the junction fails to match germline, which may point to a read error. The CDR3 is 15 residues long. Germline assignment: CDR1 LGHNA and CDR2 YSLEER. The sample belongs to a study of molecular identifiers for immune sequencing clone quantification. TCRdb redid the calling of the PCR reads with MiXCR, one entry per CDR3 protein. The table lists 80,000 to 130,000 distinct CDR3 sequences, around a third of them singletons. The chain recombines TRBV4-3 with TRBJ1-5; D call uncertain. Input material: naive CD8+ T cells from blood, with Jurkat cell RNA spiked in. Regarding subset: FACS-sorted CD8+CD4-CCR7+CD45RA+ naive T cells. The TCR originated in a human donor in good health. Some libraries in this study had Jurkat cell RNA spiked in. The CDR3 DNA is TGCGCCAGCAGCCAAGATTTAGGAGGTGTTCAGCCCCTGCATTTT. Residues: CASSQDLGGVQPLHF.